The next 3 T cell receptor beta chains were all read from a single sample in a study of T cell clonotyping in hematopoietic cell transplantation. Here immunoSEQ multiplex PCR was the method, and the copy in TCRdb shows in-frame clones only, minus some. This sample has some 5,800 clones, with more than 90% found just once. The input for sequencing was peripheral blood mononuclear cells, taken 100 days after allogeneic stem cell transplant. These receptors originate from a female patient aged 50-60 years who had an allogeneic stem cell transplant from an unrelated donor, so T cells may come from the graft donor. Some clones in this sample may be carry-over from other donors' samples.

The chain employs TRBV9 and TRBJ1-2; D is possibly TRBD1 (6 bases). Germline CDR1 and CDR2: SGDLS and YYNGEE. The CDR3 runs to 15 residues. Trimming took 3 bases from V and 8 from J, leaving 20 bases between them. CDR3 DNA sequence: TGTGCCAGCAGCGCTCCGCGGGACAAACAAGGCGGCTACACCTTC. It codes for CASSAPRDKQGGYTF.

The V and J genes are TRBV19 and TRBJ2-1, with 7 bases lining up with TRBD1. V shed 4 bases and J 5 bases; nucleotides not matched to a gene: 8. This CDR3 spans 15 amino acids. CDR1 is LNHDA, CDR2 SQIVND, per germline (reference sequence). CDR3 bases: TGTGCCAGTAGTACAGGACAGGTTGGTGACAATGAGCAGTTCTTC. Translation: CASSTGQVGDNEQFF.

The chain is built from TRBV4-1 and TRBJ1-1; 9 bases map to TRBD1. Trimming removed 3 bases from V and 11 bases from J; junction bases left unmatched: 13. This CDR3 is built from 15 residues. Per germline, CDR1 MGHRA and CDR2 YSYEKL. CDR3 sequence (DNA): TGCGCCAGCAGCCAGATTGGTCCCTTGACAGGGGGTGCTTTCTTT. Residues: CASSQIGPLTGGAFF.